The 23 T cell receptor beta chains given below trace back to one sample, sequenced in a study of cytomegalovirus exposure and HLA in healthy donors. The PCR had 60 Vbeta and 13 Jbeta primers. Repertoires were generated with immunoSEQ multiplex PCR, while TCRdb's copy carries only in-frame clones and drops some. The table lists about 140,000 clones, around 80% of them singletons. The sequencing input was PBMCs. Receptors originate from a young man in good health and CMV-seropositive.

The rearrangement links TRBV28 to TRBJ1-1, with a possible D match to TRBD1 (6 bases). V dropped 3 bases and J dropped 4 bases, with 12 bases sitting between them. From germline, CDR1 is MDHEN and CDR2 SYDVKM. The CDR3 sequence is 14 residues long. The CDR3 coding sequence is TGTGCCAGCAGTTTGTCCAGGGGCAGCACTGAAGCTTTCTTT. It translates to CASSLSRGSTEAFF.

The chain uses TRBV28 and TRBJ2-5; 11 nucleotides match TRBD1. The CDR3 consists of 15 residues. V lost 5 bases to trimming and J lost 4 bases; unmatched junction nucleotides: 6. The germline V gene encodes CDR1 MDHEN and CDR2 SYDVKM. DNA for the CDR3: TGTGCCAGCAGTCCTCGGACAGGGGGCCGAGAGACCCAGTACTTC. Its translation is CASSPRTGGRETQYF.

CDR3 loop: CASSSEPIAGSSTDTQYF. The CDR3 coding sequence is TGTGCCAGCAGCTCGGAACCCATAGCGGGCTCCAGCACAGATACGCAGTATTTT. The J gene is TRBJ2-3, the V gene TRBV5-6, with 7 nucleotides matching TRBD2. V lost 3 bases to trimming and J lost 0 bases; unmatched junction nucleotides: 13. The CDR3 sequence is 18 residues long. CDR1 is SGHDT, CDR2 YYEEEE, per germline.

This clone appeared a few times. This chain links TRBV7-3 with TRBJ1-6; 10 bases align to TRBD1. Germline CDR1 is SGHTA and CDR2 is FQGTGA. This CDR3 contains 16 residues. Trimming cost V 5 bases and J 8 bases; bases outside gene matches: 9. The CDR3 is CASSLSSGTGDSPLHF. CDR3 DNA sequence: TGTGCCAGCAGCCTGAGCAGCGGGACAGGGGATTCACCCCTCCACTTT.

The chain recombines TRBV5-1 with TRBJ2-1; 14 bases agree with TRBD2. Germline V gene data show CDR1 as SGHRS and CDR2 as YFSETQ. This CDR3 has 16 residues. Trimming at V came to 4 bases and at J to 7 bases, leaving 7 bases not matched to a gene. CDR3 region: CASSLPGLAGVNEQFF. The CDR3 coding sequence is TGCGCCAGCAGCCTCCCGGGACTAGCGGGAGTTAATGAGCAGTTCTTC.

In the case of this clone: Other DNA sequences in the same sample also yield this CDR3. The chain joins TRBV18 to TRBJ2-3; TRBD2 might be the D (6 bases). The CDR3 extends over 15 amino acids. Trimming cost V 3 bases and J 0 bases, with 10 bases left between them. The germline V gene has CDR1 KGHSH and CDR2 LQKENI. CDR3 loop: CASSPGRGSTDTQYF. The CDR3 coding sequence is TGTGCCAGCTCACCGGGGCGGGGCAGCACAGATACGCAGTATTTT.

The J gene is TRBJ1-4, the V gene TRBV7-9; perhaps TRBD1 as D (5 bases). The CDR3 loop spans 15 amino acids. Per germline, CDR1 SEHNR and CDR2 FQNEAQ (reference sequence). V was pared by 4 bases and J by 8 bases, with 17 bases between. This CDR3 reads CASSSKGYSPEKLFF. CDR3 DNA: TGTGCCAGCAGCTCCAAGGGGTACAGTCCAGAAAAACTGTTTTTT.

This clone occurred a few times. The V gene is TRBV10-3, the J gene TRBJ1-5; weak D call: TRBD1 (5 bases). CDR1 is ENHRY, CDR2 SYGVKD, per germline. V lost 7 bases to trimming and J lost 3 bases, with 13 bases between them. CDR3 length: 14 amino acids. The CDR3 DNA reads TGTGCCATCAAAAGGGACTCCTTCAATCAGCCCCAGCATTTT. Amino acid sequence: CAIKRDSFNQPQHF.

The V call is TRBV2, the J call TRBJ1-4; 7 positions agree with TRBD1. The CDR3 covers 16 residues. V gave up 8 bases and J gave up 0 bases; unmatched junction bases: 9. From germline, CDR1 is SNHLY and CDR2 FYNNEI. DNA for the CDR3: TGTGCCAGCGAGGGGGCCAGGGTTGCAACTAATGAAAAACTGTTTTTT. Protein: CASEGARVATNEKLFF.

This clone is a singleton in its sample. The rearrangement joins TRBV18 to TRBJ2-3; TRBD2 agrees at 10 bases. CDR1 is KGHSH and CDR2 is LQKENI in the germline V gene. The length of the CDR3 is 15 residues. The junction had 5 bases not matched to a gene; V was cut back by 6 bases and J by 2 bases. The CDR3 loop is CASSSLAGPTDTQYF. In DNA, the CDR3 is TGTGCCAGCTCCTCACTAGCGGGGCCCACAGATACGCAGTATTTT.

This chain joins TRBV30 and TRBJ2-5, with TRBD2 identical over 8 bases. Judging by the DNA end, TRBJ2-7 fits better; the J call may be wrong. The CDR3 has 12 amino acids. Germline assignment: CDR1 GTSNPN and CDR2 SVGIG (reference sequence). The CDR3 bases are TGTGCCGCGGGACTAGACGCCTACGAGCAGTACTTC. It yields the protein CAAGLDAYEQYF.

The rearrangement joins TRBV30 to TRBJ1-5; 9 bases agree with TRBD1. This CDR3 has 13 residues. V shed 5 bases, J shed 7 bases, and the junction held 6 bases outside the gene matches. In germline, CDR1 is GTSNPN, CDR2 SVGIG (reference sequence). The DNA for the CDR3 is TGTGCCTGGGGGACAGGGTGGCGGCAGCCCCAGCATTTT. Protein product: CAWGTGWRQPQHF.

This clone is a singleton in its sample. The chain has TRBV19 and TRBJ2-1; 8 nucleotides agree with TRBD2. From germline, CDR1 is LNHDA and CDR2 SQIVND (reference sequence). CDR3 length: 16 residues. Trimming at V came to 4 bases and at J to 0 bases, leaving 5 bases not matched to a gene. The CDR3 sequence is CASSNPGGSSYNEQFF. DNA for the CDR3: TGTGCCAGTAGTAATCCGGGAGGGAGCTCCTACAATGAGCAGTTCTTC.

The rearrangement uses TRBV9 and TRBJ2-1; TRBD2 agrees at 9 bases. The germline V gene encodes CDR1 SGDLS and CDR2 YYNGEE. J lost 6 bases, V lost 4 bases, and 14 bases had no gene match. The CDR3 is made up of 17 amino acids. The CDR3 nucleotides are TGTGCCAGCAGCCGTCTCGGGACTAGCTCAATCCTCAATGAGCAGTTCTTC. This translates into CASSRLGTSSILNEQFF.

This chain uses TRBV5-1 with TRBJ2-5; tentative D call: TRBD1 (6 bases). V lost 0 bases and J 2 bases, leaving 8 bases between the germline ends. Germline V gene sequence: CDR1 SGHRS, CDR2 YFSETQ. There are 14 residues in the CDR3. The DNA of the CDR3 is TGCGCCAGCAGCTTGGGACAGGAACAAGAGACCCAGTACTTC. It codes for CASSLGQEQETQYF.

The rearrangement links TRBV7-2 to TRBJ2-1; TRBD2 matches 9 bases. The V gene's germline CDR1 is SGHTA and CDR2 FQGNSA. V lost 3 bases and J lost 4; bases outside the gene matches: 4. The CDR3 loop spans 15 amino acids. CDR3 region: CASSFSGSQYNEQFF. In nucleotides, the CDR3 is TGTGCCAGCAGCTTTAGCGGGAGTCAGTACAATGAGCAGTTCTTC. Looking up the rest from reference TRBV7-2 and TRBJ2-1 gives the full variable domain: GAGVSQSPSNKVTEKGKDVELRCDPISGHTALYWYRQSLGQGLEFLIYFQGNSAPDKSGLPSDRFSAERTGGSVSTLTIQRTQQEDSAVYLCASSFSGSQYNEQFFGPGTRLTVL.

The chain uses TRBV29-1 and TRBJ1-2, with TRBD1 identical over 7 bases. This CDR3 has 15 amino acids. CDR1 and CDR2 (germline): SQVTM, ANQGSEA. The V and J ends lost 3 bases and 8 bases, in that order; junction bases with no gene match: 15. CDR3 sequence reads: CSVEYRDSQSLGYTF. The CDR3 region has the DNA TGCAGCGTTGAGTATCGGGACAGCCAGTCTCTAGGCTACACCTTC.

The rearrangement joins TRBV4-1 to TRBJ1-1, with 7 positions matching TRBD1. V gave up 1 base and J gave up 0 bases; unmatched junction bases: 2. This CDR3 has 15 residues. Germline V CDR1 and CDR2: MGHRA, YSYEKL. CDR3 nucleotide sequence: TGCGCCAGCAGCCAAGCGGACAGGATGAACACTGAAGCTTTCTTT. This gives the protein CASSQADRMNTEAFF.

The gene calls are TRBV7-9 and TRBJ1-1, with D perhaps TRBD1 (6 bases). The ends were cut back, 1 base at V and 7 bases at J, with 10 bases in the middle. Germline CDR1 reads SEHNR; CDR2 reads FQNEAQ (reference sequence). The CDR3 extends over 13 amino acids. In DNA, the CDR3 is TGTGCCAGCAGCTTAGGACAGGACTTTGAAGCTTTCTTT. Translated: CASSLGQDFEAFF.

This clone was observed once. The chain uses TRBV7-2 and TRBJ2-7; the D gene is possibly TRBD2 (6 bases). V was trimmed by 1 base and J by 3 bases, leaving 10 bases between them. The V gene's germline CDR1 is SGHTA and CDR2 FQGNSA. This CDR3 is built from 14 residues. CDR3 in DNA: TGTGCCAGCAGCTTAGACACCGGGAGCTACGAGCAGTACTTC. Translation: CASSLDTGSYEQYF.

V is TRBV30 and J is TRBJ2-1; perhaps TRBD2 as D (5 bases). This CDR3 has 15 amino acids. V was cut by 5 bases and J by 0 bases, with 14 bases left in between. Germline loops: CDR1 GTSNPN, CDR2 SVGIG (reference sequence). The CDR3 protein is CAWSTGESSYNEQFF. The CDR3, as DNA: TGTGCCTGGTCCACCGGGGAGTCCTCCTACAATGAGCAGTTCTTC.

The chain carries TRBV25-1 and TRBJ1-4; 8 bases fit TRBD1. The CDR3 is made up of 17 amino acids. Germline V gives CDR1 MGHDK, CDR2 SYGVNS. The trim removed 0 bases at V and 4 bases at J, leaving 7 bases unmatched. Here the CDR3 DNA reads TGTGCCAGCAGTGAATATTCGGGGACAGGATTTAATGAAAAACTGTTTTTT. Amino acids: CASSEYSGTGFNEKLFF.

This rearrangement joins TRBV5-1 to TRBJ2-1; TRBD2 is a possible D gene (7 bases). V was pared by 0 bases and J by 9 bases, with 16 bases between. The germline V gene encodes CDR1 SGHRS and CDR2 YFSETQ. The CDR3 extends over 15 amino acids. This chain's CDR3 is CASSLVAGAPGEQFF. In DNA, the CDR3 is TGCGCCAGCAGCTTGGTGGCGGGGGCGCCGGGTGAGCAGTTCTTC.